This T cell receptor beta chain was sequenced for a study of shared clonotypes between healthy human individuals. Study-wide background: CD4 naive and CD4 memory each took three plates per donor, while CD8 naive took two and CD8 memory one.

This clone was detected only once. Germline V CDR1 and CDR2: SGHRS, YFSETQ. The CDR3 covers 15 residues. The ends were cut back, 0 bases at V and 2 bases at J, with 12 bases in the middle. This table comes from immunoSEQ multiplex PCR, and its TCRdb copy is limited to in-frame clones, with some not included. The data contain around 2.1 million clones, 90% to 96% of them singletons. The sequence derives from a young man in good health. The specimen sequenced was naive CD4+ T cells sorted from blood. Noted subset: CD45RA+ positively selected. The chain couples TRBV5-1 to TRBJ2-7; D unresolved. The CDR3 sequence: CASSLGMGFTYEQYF. In DNA form, the CDR3 reads TGCGCCAGCAGCTTGGGTATGGGATTCACCTACGAGCAGTACTTC.